This T cell receptor (beta chain) is from a study of shared clonotypes between healthy human individuals. Overall study: Donors had three CD4 naive, three CD4 memory, two CD8 naive and one CD8 memory plate apiece. Study findings and constraints: Clonotypes shared by all four sorted-subset donors had higher generation probabilities than non-shared clonotypes.

The germline V and J ends were trimmed by 5 bases and 0 bases, with 6 bases remaining between them. CDR1 SGHDT and CDR2 YYEEEE come from the germline V gene. The CDR3 spans 12 residues. A remark on this clone: Its antigen is as yet unknown.

The protocol was immunoSEQ multiplex PCR, while the TCRdb copy is restricted to in-frame clones and leaves out a portion. In the table there are 2 million to 2.5 million clones, about nine tenths of which are singletons. It was into CD45RA+ naive and CD45RA-negative memory subsets that the CD4+ cells were split. Sequencing was performed on naive CD4+ T cells from PBMCs. As for subset: CD45RA+ positively selected. The receptor's source is a man between 18 and 29 years old in good health. Some clones in this sample may be carry-over from other donors' samples. This rearrangement joins TRBV5-6 to TRBJ2-7; D might be TRBD2 (5 bases). CDR3 DNA sequence: TGTGCCAGCAGACGGGGCTCCTACGAGCAGTACTTC. It yields the protein CASRRGSYEQYF.